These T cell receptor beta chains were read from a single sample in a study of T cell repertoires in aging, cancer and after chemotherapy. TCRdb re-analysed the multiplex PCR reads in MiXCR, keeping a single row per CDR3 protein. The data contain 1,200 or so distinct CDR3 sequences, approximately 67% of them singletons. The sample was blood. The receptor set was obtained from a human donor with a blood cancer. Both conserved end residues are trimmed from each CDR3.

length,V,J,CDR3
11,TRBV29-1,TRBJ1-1,SPRGLLNTEAF
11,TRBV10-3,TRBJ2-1,AISAIGVNEQF
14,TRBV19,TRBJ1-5,ASSIVGQGARQPQH
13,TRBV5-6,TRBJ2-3,ASSPRDGFTDTQY
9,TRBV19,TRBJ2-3,ASSIMDTQY
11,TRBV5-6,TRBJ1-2,ASSLGTGHGYT
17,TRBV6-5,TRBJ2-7,ASSPRPGLAGVLAYEQY
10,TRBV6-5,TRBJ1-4,ASRKGGEKLF
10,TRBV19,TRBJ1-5,ASSYSNQPQH
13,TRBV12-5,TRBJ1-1,ASGSKGGRVTEAF
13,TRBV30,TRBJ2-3,AWSEGPGGTDTKY
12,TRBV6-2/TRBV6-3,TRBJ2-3,ASSSGGVTDTQY
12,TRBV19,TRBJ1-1,ASRTQPKNTEAF
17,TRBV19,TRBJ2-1,ASSLGTSGGGLAYNEQF
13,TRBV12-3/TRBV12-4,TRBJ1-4,ASSLQGGNNEKLF
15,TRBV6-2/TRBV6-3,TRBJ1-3,ASSSWDRQTSGNTIY
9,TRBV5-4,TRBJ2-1,ASSLYNEQF
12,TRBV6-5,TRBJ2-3,ASSPSTTTDTQY
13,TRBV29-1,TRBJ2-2,SVSSASGGTGELF
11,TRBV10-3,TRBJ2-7,AISAGVSYEQY
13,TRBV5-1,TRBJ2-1,ASSLAVAEYNEQF
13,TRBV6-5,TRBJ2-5,ASSYLLDGKETQY
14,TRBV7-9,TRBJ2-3,ASSTTLSGGTDTQY
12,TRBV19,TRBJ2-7,ASSIGLASYEQY
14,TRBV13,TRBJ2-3,ASSLRQGAGTDTQY
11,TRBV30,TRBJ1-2,AWSLRGAIGYT
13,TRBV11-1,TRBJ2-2,ASSYVAPNTGELF
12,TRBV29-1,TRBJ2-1,SVERDSSYNEQF
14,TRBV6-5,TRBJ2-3,ASKRRAGTSTDTQY
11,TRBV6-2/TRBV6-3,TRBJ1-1,ASVSGSNTEAF
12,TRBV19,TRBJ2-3,ASSQDWGTDTQY
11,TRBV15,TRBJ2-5,ATSTGGGETQY
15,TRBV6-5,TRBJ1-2,ASSYSAGGIANYGYT
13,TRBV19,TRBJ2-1,ASRPGAGYSSEQF
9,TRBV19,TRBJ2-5,ASSMKETQY
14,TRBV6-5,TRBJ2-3,ASSYNPDSSTDTQY
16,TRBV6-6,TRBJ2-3,ASSYPLVGGGSTDTQY
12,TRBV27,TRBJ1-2,ASRNRGAGYGYT
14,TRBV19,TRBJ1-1,ASSMSLWDSNTEAF
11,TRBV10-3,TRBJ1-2,AISESAAYGYT
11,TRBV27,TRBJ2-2,ASSTMNTGELF
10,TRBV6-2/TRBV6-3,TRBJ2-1,ASSPRPNEQF
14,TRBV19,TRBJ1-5,ASSINRAYSNQPQH
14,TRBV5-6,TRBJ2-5,ASSLLGLAGAETQY
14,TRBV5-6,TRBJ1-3,ASSLLTARSGNTIY
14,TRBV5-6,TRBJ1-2,ASSLFSLSVNYGYT
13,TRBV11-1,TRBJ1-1,ASSPTITMNTEAF
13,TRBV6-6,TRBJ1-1,ASSEVQGENTEAF
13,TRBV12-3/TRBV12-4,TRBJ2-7,ASRRGGTSSYEQY